Shown below are 4 T cell receptor beta chains from a single sample sequenced in a study of T cell changes during pregnancy in multiple sclerosis. Sequencing used immunoSEQ multiplex PCR; TCRdb keeps in-frame clones, though not all of them. The sample consists of tens of thousands of clones, about 94% of them appearing once. Sample: CD8+ T cells from peripheral blood mononuclear cells, taken after pregnancy. The source is a female donor with multiple sclerosis, enrolled in a pregnancy study.

This clone was observed once. As DNA, the CDR3 is TGCGCCAGCAGCCAAGCGGGACTAGGGTCCTACAATGAGCAGTTCTTC. Translating it yields CASSQAGLGSYNEQFF. This chain connects TRBV4-1 to TRBJ2-1, with TRBD2 identical over 8 bases. Germline CDR1 MGHRA, CDR2 YSYEKL. Trimming at V came to 1 base and at J to 1 base, leaving 3 bases not matched to a gene. The CDR3 spans 16 residues.

V gene TRBV19 combines with J gene TRBJ1-1, with D tentatively TRBD1 (6 bases). With 3 bases removed from V and 4 bases from J, the gap between germline ends came to 12 bases. Germline V CDR1 and CDR2: LNHDA, SQIVND (reference sequence). The CDR3 has 14 amino acids. The CDR3 DNA sequence: TGTGCCAGTAGTATGTTGGTACAGGGCACTGAAGCTTTCTTT. Its protein product is CASSMLVQGTEAFF. Using reference TRBV19 and TRBJ1-1 for the parts outside the CDR3, the full variable domain is DGGITQSPKYLFRKEGQNVTLSCEQNLNHDAMYWYRQDPGQGLRLIYYSQIVNDFQKGDIAEGYSVSREKKESFPLTVTSAQKNPTAFYLCASSMLVQGTEAFFGQGTRLTVV.

This chain links TRBV7-3 with TRBJ1-2, with unresolved D. Deletions cut 2 bases from V and 6 bases from J, with 16 bases between. CDR1 and CDR2 from the germline V gene are SGHTA and FQGTGA. The CDR3 totals 15 residues. The CDR3 nucleotides are TGTGCCAGCAGCTTAGATGTCGCGGGCGTAGATGGCTACACCTTC. Amino acid sequence: CASSLDVAGVDGYTF.

The chain recombines TRBV4-2 with TRBJ2-5, with 12 bases identical to TRBD2. V dropped 4 bases and J dropped 4; count of bases not matched to a gene: 13. Germline V gene data show CDR1 as LGHNA and CDR2 as YNFKEQ. This CDR3 region has 18 residues. DNA for the CDR3: TGTGCCAGCAGCCCTCAAGGGCCGCGACTAGCGGGGGCAGAGACCCAGTACTTC. Translation: CASSPQGPRLAGAETQYF.